This record looks at one T cell receptor beta chain sequence and its context. No cognate antigen has been identified for it. Base qualities are not at hand, and no much larger clone is one base apart. The data were obtained in a study of radiation and T cells in renal cell carcinoma (dated by TCRdb to 2020 to 2022). Regarding the study in general: The samples were drawn from a clinical trial, where primary renal cell carcinomas were treated with 15 Gy of stereotactic body radiation therapy and then removed by nephrectomy 4 weeks afterward. A total of some 51 samples underwent TCR beta sequencing, made up of some 26 tumors and about 27 peripheral blood samples. A total of 4 million to 5 million unique CDR3 nucleotide sequences, encoding 2,500,000 or so unique CDR3 amino acid sequences, were found across all 50 or so samples. What the authors observed across the whole study: Top tumor clonotypes rose in blood from baseline to 2 weeks post-radiation, then contracted by 4 weeks, suggesting transient expansion of tumor-resident clones. Changes in the blood repertoire were not tracked past 4 weeks after treatment. Effects of radiation dose or scheduling on the TCR repertoire could not be addressed with the single-armed trial design. Because pretreatment tumor biopsies were not available, the study could not determine whether clonotypes were already present within the tumor at baseline.

Trimming accounts for 4 bases at V and 5 bases at J, while the number of junction bases matched to no gene is 9. CDR1 and CDR2 are drawn from the germline V gene: SGHRS, YFSETQ. From cysteine to phenylalanine, the CDR3 is 14 amino acids long. The CDR3 DNA has 42 bases and is translated from base 1. TCR beta libraries were generated from genomic DNA with the immunoSEQ kit, following the manufacturer's recommendations. Library preparation used a first multiplex PCR with proprietary primers, then a second PCR adding unique barcodes, with bead cleanups after each round. Each sample batch included a kit-provided positive control reaction and a negative control reaction. The final libraries underwent checking on an Agilent 4200 TapeStation D1000 ScreenTape, volumetric pooling, and quantification by qPCR. Sequencing was performed on an Illumina NextSeq500 with a MidOutput 150-cycle cartridge, and 156 Read1 and 15 Index1 cycles were run with kit custom primers. The pooled library was loaded at 0.75 to 1 pM, with an approximately 21% PhiX control spiked in. In the source study's methods: The vendor-processed data were analyzed in R, and a clonotype was defined as all T cells that share the same CDR3 nucleotide sequence. In the clone abundance analyses, frequencies in each sample were normalized to that sample's 10,000 most abundant clones. Public T cell clones, which averaged fewer than five per sample, were removed prior to analysis. An abundance difference of at least 32-fold between compartments was the criterion for calling clonotypes tumor-enriched or baseline blood-enriched. A beta-binomial differential abundance model was used to identify clonotypes that were expanded or contracted between blood time points. Similarity between tumor and blood repertoires was quantified using the Baroni-Urbani and Buser coefficient, and groups were compared with two-tailed Wilcoxon tests in R. Held by TCRdb, this immuneACCESS table contains in-frame sequences only and omits some clones. Under half of the omission traces to an unresolved V gene where checked; the cause of the rest is unknown. That table supplies the V and J calls and clone size; D and trimming were determined from the DNA. In this sample the table shows 94,000 or so clones, over 75% of which occur a single time. The ten largest clonotypes hold roughly 6% of the sample.

The time point label on this specimen signifies: baseline pretreatment blood. This specimen's treatment or condition label, interpreted: 15 Gy SBRT to primary tumor, nephrectomy 4 weeks later. To track tumor-enriched clonotypes, serial peripheral blood was sampled from radiation-treated patients at baseline and at 2 weeks and 4 weeks after SBRT. Every patient had renal cell carcinoma of clear cell pathology. The QIAamp DNA Blood Mini Kit (Qiagen) was used to prepare genomic DNA for TCR sequencing. Samples were included in the analyses only if all quality control checks were passed. The source of this sequence is a man aged 60-69 years with renal cell carcinoma. The rearrangement combines TRBV5-1 with TRBJ2-7; 7 nucleotides in the junction match TRBD1. The sequencing used blood, collected from a patient whose treatment included radiotherapy and nephrectomy. For the CDR3, the sequence is CASSLEDRVNEQYF. The DNA sequence reads TGCGCCAGCAGCCTAGAAGACAGGGTCAACGAGCAGTACTTC.